The present T cell receptor (beta chain) was sequenced within a study of T cells in Graves' hyperthyroidism and ophthalmopathy. Overall study: Peripheral blood was collected at initial diagnosis, before any treatment.

Study-level points and caveats: With a median lead of about six months before onset, the model predicted ophthalmopathy. Ophthalmopathy and stable hyperthyroidism were separated by a 13 V-J model.

CDR3 size: 15 residues. The trim removed 5 bases at V and 5 bases at J, leaving 5 bases unmatched. CDR1 is SGHNT and CDR2 is YENEEA in the germline V gene. RNA transcripts were the template for amplifying TCR beta CDR3 regions. In the first-round RT-PCR of the TCR CDR3, the HTBI primer set was used. TCRdb ran MiXCR on the multiplex PCR reads and lists one entry per CDR3 protein. Among about 640,000 distinct CDR3 sequences listed, about a fifth were seen once. A word on this clonotype: Its antigen remains unknown.

The sequence was obtained from a man aged 25-40 years with Graves' ophthalmopathy. The chain links TRBV11-3 to TRBJ2-5, with TRBD2 matching 13 bases. The sequenced sample was blood. The CDR3 reads CASSAGLAGDETQYF. The CDR3 DNA follows: TGTGCCAGCAGCGCCGGACTAGCGGGAGATGAGACCCAGTACTTC. Full variable domain (missing parts from reference TRBV11-3 and TRBJ2-5): EAGVVQSPRYKIIEKKQPVAFWCNPISGHNTLYWYLQNLGQGPELLIRYENEEAVDDSQLPKDRFSAERLKGVDSTLKIQPAELGDSAVYLCASSAGLAGDETQYFGPGTRLLVL.